The clone carrying this T cell receptor (beta chain) was observed many times. This sample was included in a study of blood T cell repertoires in COVID-19. Study information: Sites across the United States, Italy and Spain contributed samples from acute and convalescent COVID-19. T cells, B-cell-depleted T cells, or PBMCs provided the cDNA or gDNA that served as material.

The CDR3 has 15 residues. V was cut by 8 bases and J by 7 bases, with 24 bases left in between. From germline, CDR1 is SEHNR and CDR2 FQNEAQ (reference sequence). How the authors handled the data: Reference gene primer amplification yielded estimated nucleated cell counts. TCRdb's table, derived via immunoSEQ multiplex PCR, lists solely in-frame clones and lacks some. Clone size and V and J calls were adopted from that table, with D and trimming inferred from the DNA. The table has more than 130,000 clones, roughly 80% seen once; the top ten hold approximately 6.6%. The chain employs TRBV7-9 and TRBJ2-7, with D possibly TRBD1 on 8 matching bases. This TCR was recovered from a human donor in a cohort sampled during active COVID-19. The material sequenced was peripheral blood. CDR3 nucleotide sequence: TGTGCCAGCTCCCGGGGAGGGACAGGCGGGCCGGAGCAGTACTTC. Its translation is CASSRGGTGGPEQYF.